This passage covers 31 T cell receptor beta chains from one sample sequenced in a study of response to subunit inactivated influenza vaccine. TCRdb re-analysed the RT-PCR reads in MiXCR, keeping a single row per CDR3 protein. The sample shows approximately 500,000 distinct CDR3 sequences, 11% to 15% of them seen only once. The material sequenced was PBMCs from blood, taken roughly 13 days after vaccination. The origin of the receptors is a man over 45 who received an inactivated influenza vaccine.

The table lists this clonotype with many counts. The CDR3 bases are TGTGCCAGCAGCTACGGCCTCGGCTCCTACAATGAGCAGTTCTTC. Translating gives CASSYGLGSYNEQFF. This rearrangement joins TRBV7-9 to TRBJ2-1; D is unresolved. The CDR3 loop spans 15 amino acids. V was clipped by 4 bases and J by 0 bases, with 10 bases between them. Germline values: CDR1 SEHNR, CDR2 FQNEAQ (reference sequence).

This clonotype showed up many times. The CDR3 sequence: CASSLKDHTGGPYEQYF. The CDR3 coding sequence is TGTGCCAGCAGCCTAAAAGACCATACTGGCGGGCCCTACGAGCAGTACTTC. The chain is built from TRBV7-2 and TRBJ2-7; possibly TRBD2 for D (5 bases). This CDR3 has 17 residues. CDR1 is SGHTA, CDR2 FQGNSA, per germline. V gave up 5 bases and J gave up 2 bases, with 22 bases separating them.

In this sample, this clonotype turned up a few times. This sequence joins TRBV12-3 or TRBV12-4 and TRBJ1-5; 10 positions match TRBD1. The CDR3 loop spans 15 amino acids. The V gene end was trimmed by 3 bases and the J gene end by 7 bases; junction bases not matched to a gene: 6. As DNA, the CDR3 is TGTGCCAGCAGTTTCACGGGACAGGGGCAGCAGCCCCAGCATTTT. Amino acid sequence: CASSFTGQGQQPQHF.

This clonotype was observed at least ten times. This rearrangement joins TRBV4-3 to TRBJ2-1, with 7 bases lining up with TRBD2. Germline lookup yields CDR1 LGHNA and CDR2 YSLEER. V gave up 3 bases and J gave up 5 bases; unmatched junction bases: 4. The CDR3 has 14 residues. The CDR3 is CASSQSAGNNEQFF. CDR3 bases: TGCGCCAGCAGCCAGTCAGCGGGGAACAATGAGCAGTTCTTC.

The chain uses TRBV7-2 and TRBJ2-2, with a possible D match to TRBD2 (5 bases). The CDR3 spans 14 residues. Germline V gene lookup returns CDR1 SGHTA and CDR2 FQGNSA. Trimming removed 5 bases at V and 6 bases at J, with 13 bases between. The CDR3 sequence: CASSIWEIAGELFF. The CDR3 coding sequence is TGTGCCAGCAGCATCTGGGAGATTGCCGGGGAGCTGTTTTTT.

With respect to this clonotype: This may be a read error: a much more frequent sequence differs by one nucleotide. This sequence joins TRBV12-3 or TRBV12-4 and TRBJ2-2, with D possibly matching TRBD2 (5 bases). The CDR3 has 14 residues. CDR3 sequence reads: CASSLGVNTGELLF. In nucleotides, the CDR3 is TGTGCCAGCAGTTTAGGAGTGAACACCGGGGAGCTGCTTTTT.

V is TRBV18 and J is TRBJ1-1; D ambiguous. CDR3 length: 17 residues. Germline-derived CDR1 and CDR2 are KGHSH and LQKENI. V lost 3 bases, J lost 0 bases, and 17 bases lay in between. In DNA form, the CDR3 reads TGTGCCAGCTCACCTCCACTCTTGGGGATAATGAACACTGAAGCTTTCTTT. Translation gives CASSPPLLGIMNTEAFF.

This clonotype showed up just a few times. The rearrangement uses TRBV5-1 and TRBJ2-5, with D hard to call. The germline V and J ends were trimmed by 0 bases and 9 bases, with 15 bases remaining between them. Germline CDR1 reads SGHRS; CDR2 reads YFSETQ. CDR3 size: 14 residues. The CDR3, as DNA: TGCGCCAGCAGCTTGGGTTTCGTTGTGAAGTCCCAGTACTTC. Protein sequence: CASSLGFVVKSQYF.

This clonotype has a handful of counts. V is TRBV3-1 and J is TRBJ2-1; a possible D gene is TRBD2 (7 bases). There are 16 residues in the CDR3. CDR1 is LGHDT, CDR2 YNNKEL, per germline (reference sequence). V shed 4 bases and J shed 9 bases, with 22 bases lying between them. CDR3 bases: TGTGCCAGCAGCCCGGGGCCCGGTGGGGGGGCCGGTGAGCAGTTCTTC. Translating gives CASSPGPGGGAGEQFF.

This chain joins TRBV12-3 or TRBV12-4 and TRBJ1-1; possible D gene TRBD1, 5 bases. The CDR3 has 15 residues. V lost 0 bases to trimming and J lost 5 bases, with 13 bases between them. The CDR3 DNA sequence: TGTGCCAGCAGTTTAGCGACAGTACCCACTACTGAAGCTTTCTTT. It translates to CASSLATVPTTEAFF.

The J gene is TRBJ2-1, the V gene TRBV4-3; D unclear. The CDR3 totals 14 residues. Germline CDR1 reads LGHNA; CDR2 reads YSLEER. The V and J ends lost 0 bases and 8 bases respectively, with 11 bases between them. CDR3 in amino acids: CASSQDRRTDEQFF. The DNA of the CDR3 is TGCGCCAGCAGCCAAGATCGGAGAACGGATGAGCAGTTCTTC.

V usage is TRBV6-5 and J usage is TRBJ2-7, with TRBD2 identical over 8 bases. This CDR3 is built from 15 residues. Germline V lookup: CDR1 MNHEY, CDR2 SVGAGI. With V trimmed by 8 bases and J by 0 bases, 9 bases remained unmatched. Written as DNA, the CDR3 is TGTGCCAGCGGCTCCTCGGGGGGGAGCTCCTACGAGCAGTACTTC. Its protein product is CASGSSGGSSYEQYF.

This clonotype was detected ten times or more. The rearrangement joins TRBV29-1 to TRBJ2-5; 12 bases are a match to TRBD2. Germline CDR1 is SQVTM and CDR2 is ANQGSEA. The V gene end was trimmed by 8 bases and the J gene end by 5 bases; junction bases not matched to a gene: 12. The CDR3 runs 15 residues. The CDR3 nucleotides read TGCAGCACTGACCTAGCGGGAGGGCCCTCGGAGACCCAGTACTTC. It encodes CSTDLAGGPSETQYF.

This clonotype was seen only a few times. The J gene is TRBJ2-7, the V gene TRBV7-9, with 9 bases fitting TRBD1. There are 12 residues in the CDR3. V gave up 4 bases and J gave up 7 bases; unmatched junction bases: 2. CDR1 is SEHNR and CDR2 is FQNEAQ in the germline V gene (reference sequence). The CDR3 spells CASSYGQGEQYF. In nucleotides, the CDR3 is TGTGCCAGCAGCTACGGACAGGGGGAGCAGTACTTC.

The sample holds a few counts of this clonotype. The chain uses TRBV4-2 and TRBJ2-1; D possibly corresponds to TRBD2 (6 bases). V was pared by 0 bases and J by 13 bases, with 13 bases between. The CDR3 contains 13 residues. Germline-derived CDR1 and CDR2 are LGHNA and YNFKEQ. The CDR3 reads CASSQEVGLGQFF. The CDR3, as DNA: TGTGCCAGCAGCCAAGAAGTGGGACTCGGCCAGTTCTTC.

This clonotype was seen only a few times. Its ends do not fully match the called genes, so a read error is possible. The CDR3 DNA is TGCAGCGTTCAAGACAGGGCGAACACCGGGGAGCTGTTTTTT. Translated: CSVQDRANTGELFF. The chain is built from TRBV29-1 and TRBJ2-2; 7 bases fit TRBD1. Looked up from germline, CDR1 is SQVTM and CDR2 is ANQGSEA. The CDR3 has 14 amino acids.

This clonotype was seen a few times. The genes are TRBV6-5 and TRBJ2-7; TRBD2 matches at 10 bases. J was trimmed by 4 bases and V by 3 bases; bases with no gene match: 6. Germline lookup yields CDR1 MNHEY and CDR2 SVGAGI. The CDR3 sequence is 15 residues long. The DNA for the CDR3 is TGTGCCAGCAGTTATTACGCTAGCGGGGGTTACGAGCAGTACTTC. Amino acids: CASSYYASGGYEQYF.

This clonotype was counted between two and nine times. The J gene is TRBJ2-2, the V gene TRBV20-1; 7 bases align to TRBD1. V lost 5 bases, J lost 3 bases, and 24 bases stayed unmatched. The CDR3 is made up of 20 amino acids. Germline V lookup: CDR1 DFQATT, CDR2 SNEGSKA (reference sequence). This CDR3 reads CSAPKSGRQGRSGYTGELFF. The DNA of the CDR3 is TGCAGTGCTCCAAAAAGTGGGAGACAGGGCCGAAGCGGTTACACCGGGGAGCTGTTTTTT.

The V gene is TRBV25-1, the J gene TRBJ2-5; 7 bases are shared with TRBD1. Looked up from germline, CDR1 is MGHDK and CDR2 is SYGVNS. The CDR3 has 15 amino acids. J gave up 0 bases and V 6 bases, and 7 bases lay outside the gene matches. For the CDR3, the DNA is TGTGCCAGCAGGTCGGGACAGCCGTACCAAGAGACCCAGTACTTC. Translation: CASRSGQPYQETQYF.

The chain recombines TRBV25-1 with TRBJ2-6; D gene uncertain. The germline V gene encodes CDR1 MGHDK and CDR2 SYGVNS. There are 15 residues in the CDR3. V shed 3 bases and J shed 1 base, with 7 bases lying between them. The CDR3 DNA reads TGTGCCAGCAGTGAGTTGGCATCTGGGGCCAACGTCCTGACTTTC. Protein product: CASSELASGANVLTF.

In this sample, this clonotype turned up a few times. The rearrangement uses TRBV14 and TRBJ2-3; no clear D gene. This CDR3 is built from 16 residues. Germline lookup yields CDR1 SGHDN and CDR2 FVKESK. V lost 5 bases, J lost 1 base, and 16 bases lay in between. The CDR3 protein is CASSSSGRQGTDTQYF. The CDR3 DNA reads as TGTGCCAGCAGCAGTAGTGGGCGCCAGGGCACAGATACGCAGTATTTT.

This sequence joins TRBV6-2 or TRBV6-3 and TRBJ2-5; 7 nucleotides match TRBD2. The ends lost 5 bases at V and 5 bases at J; junction bases unmatched: 14. This CDR3 contains 16 residues. Germline values: CDR1 MNHEY, CDR2 SVGEGT. This CDR3 reads CASSTLAVARGETQYF. The DNA for the CDR3 is TGTGCCAGCAGTACGCTAGCGGTCGCGCGCGGGGAGACCCAGTACTTC.

The chain has TRBV15 and TRBJ2-1, with 7 positions matching TRBD2. This CDR3 is 17 amino acids long. The V gene end was trimmed by 2 bases and the J gene end by 6 bases; junction bases not matched to a gene: 13. Germline CDR1 is LNHNV and CDR2 is YYDKDF (reference sequence). Written as DNA, the CDR3 is TGTGCCACCAGCAGAAAATCCGGGACTAAGGAGGGCAATGAGCAGTTCTTC. The encoded protein is CATSRKSGTKEGNEQFF.

This clonotype turned up a few times. The CDR3 DNA is TGTGCCAGCAGCTTAAAACAGGGGGGTCTGTATGGCTACACCTTC. This translates into CASSLKQGGLYGYTF. This sequence joins TRBV7-2 and TRBJ1-2, with 8 bases aligning to TRBD1. V lost 2 bases, J lost 5 bases, and 7 bases stayed unmatched. The CDR3 is 15 amino acids. CDR1 SGHTA and CDR2 FQGNSA come from the germline V gene.

This clonotype was seen once. The chain is built from TRBV4-1 and TRBJ2-3, with TRBD2 as a possible D gene (6 bases). Germline assignment: CDR1 MGHRA and CDR2 YSYEKL. The CDR3 covers 17 residues. V was trimmed by 0 bases and J by 1 base, leaving 14 bases between them. As DNA, the CDR3 is TGCGCCAGCAGCCAAGAGGGGCGGGAAAAGGGCACAGATACGCAGTATTTT. Its translation: CASSQEGREKGTDTQYF.

This clonotype was recorded many times. The rearrangement links TRBV20-1 to TRBJ2-1; tentative D call: TRBD2 (5 bases). Germline V lookup: CDR1 DFQATT, CDR2 SNEGSKA (reference sequence). CDR3 length: 13 residues. Trimming pared 0 bases from V and 5 bases from J, leaving 8 bases between. The CDR3 reads CSARDRRDNEQFF. CDR3 in DNA: TGCAGTGCTAGAGATCGGCGGGACAATGAGCAGTTCTTC.

This clonotype has at least ten counts. The chain has TRBV5-1 and TRBJ2-7; TRBD1 is a possible D gene (5 bases). V was clipped by 0 bases and J by 4 bases, with 14 bases between them. Germline V gives CDR1 SGHRS, CDR2 YFSETQ. This CDR3 is 15 amino acids long. The CDR3 reads CASSLEDRPSYEQYF. CDR3 sequence (DNA): TGCGCCAGCAGCTTGGAAGACAGACCTTCTTACGAGCAGTACTTC.

This clonotype has more than one count but fewer than ten. This chain connects TRBV5-5 to TRBJ2-7; D perhaps matches TRBD1 (5 bases). With 2 bases removed from V and 2 bases from J, the gap between germline ends came to 11 bases. Per germline, CDR1 SGHKS and CDR2 YYEKEE (reference sequence). The CDR3 has 14 amino acids. CDR3 bases: TGTGCCAGCAGCTTTTTGGGGCCCGCCTACGAGCAGTACTTC. Protein: CASSFLGPAYEQYF. The variable domain in full, with the rest retrieved from reference TRBV5-5 and TRBJ2-7, is DAGVTQSPTHLIKTRGQQVTLRCSPISGHKSVSWYQQVLGQGPQFIFQYYEKEERGRGNFPDRFSARQFPNYSSELNVNALLLGDSALYLCASSFLGPAYEQYFGPGTRLTVT.

This rearrangement joins TRBV20-1 to TRBJ1-1, with a weak D call TRBD1 (6 bases). This CDR3 is 14 amino acids long. Germline lookup yields CDR1 DFQATT and CDR2 SNEGSKA (reference sequence). CDR3 sequence (DNA): TGCAGGGGGGGCAACGCCGGAGTGGGCACTGAAGCTTTCTTT. Protein sequence: CRGGNAGVGTEAFF.

This clonotype was found a few times. The rearrangement joins TRBV4-3 to TRBJ2-7; D possibly uses TRBD1 or TRBD2 (5 bases each). The CDR3 has 15 residues. V was cut by 0 bases and J by 6 bases, with 15 bases left in between. The germline V gene has CDR1 LGHNA and CDR2 YSLEER. CDR3 protein: CASSQDLIPGTEQYF. The CDR3 region has the DNA TGCGCCAGCAGCCAAGATCTGATACCAGGGACCGAGCAGTACTTC.

This clonotype was found a few times. The genes are TRBV4-2 and TRBJ2-1, with 8 bases lining up with TRBD1. The CDR3 runs 16 residues. Trimming removed 1 base from V and 7 bases from J; junction bases left unmatched: 9. In germline, CDR1 is LGHNA, CDR2 YNFKEQ. Here the CDR3 DNA reads TGTGCCAGCAGCCAAGTTCCTCAGGGGGCGAATAATGAGCAGTTCTTC. It yields the protein CASSQVPQGANNEQFF.